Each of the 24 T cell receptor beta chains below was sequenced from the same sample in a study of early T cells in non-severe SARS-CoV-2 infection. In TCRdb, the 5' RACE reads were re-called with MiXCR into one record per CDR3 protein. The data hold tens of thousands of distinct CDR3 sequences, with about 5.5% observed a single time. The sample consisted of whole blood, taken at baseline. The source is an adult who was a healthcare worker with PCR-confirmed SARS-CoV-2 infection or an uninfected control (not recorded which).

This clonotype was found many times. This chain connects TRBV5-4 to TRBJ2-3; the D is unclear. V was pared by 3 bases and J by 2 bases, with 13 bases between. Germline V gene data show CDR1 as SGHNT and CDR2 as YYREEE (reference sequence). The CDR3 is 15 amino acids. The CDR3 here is CASSSQVTHTDTQYF. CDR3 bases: TGTGCCAGCAGCTCCCAAGTTACCCACACAGATACGCAGTATTTT.

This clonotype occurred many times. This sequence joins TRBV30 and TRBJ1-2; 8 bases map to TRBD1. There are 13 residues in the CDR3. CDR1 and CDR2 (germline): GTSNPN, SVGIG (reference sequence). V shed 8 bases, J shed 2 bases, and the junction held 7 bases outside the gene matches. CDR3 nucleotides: TGTGCCGGAAGGACAGGGACGAACTATGGCTACACCTTC. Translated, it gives CAGRTGTNYGYTF.

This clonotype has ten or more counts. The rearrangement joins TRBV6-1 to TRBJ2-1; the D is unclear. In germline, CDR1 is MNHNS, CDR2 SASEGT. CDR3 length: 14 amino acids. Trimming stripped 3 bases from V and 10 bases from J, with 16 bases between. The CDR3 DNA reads TGTGCCAGCAGTGACGGTCGGAAAAGGCACGAGCAGTTCTTC. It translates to CASSDGRKRHEQFF.

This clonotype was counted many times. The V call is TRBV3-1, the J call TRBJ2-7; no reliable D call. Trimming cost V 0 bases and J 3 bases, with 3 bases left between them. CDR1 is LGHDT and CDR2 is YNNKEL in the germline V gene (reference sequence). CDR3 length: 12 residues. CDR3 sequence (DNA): TGTGCCAGCAGCCAAGATTTCTACGAGCAGTACTTC. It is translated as CASSQDFYEQYF.

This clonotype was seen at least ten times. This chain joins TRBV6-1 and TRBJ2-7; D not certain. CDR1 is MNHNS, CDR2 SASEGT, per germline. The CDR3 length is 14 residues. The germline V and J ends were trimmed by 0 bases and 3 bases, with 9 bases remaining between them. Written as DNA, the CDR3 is TGTGCCAGCAGTGAAGCGCACAGTTTCTACGAGCAGTACTTC. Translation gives CASSEAHSFYEQYF.

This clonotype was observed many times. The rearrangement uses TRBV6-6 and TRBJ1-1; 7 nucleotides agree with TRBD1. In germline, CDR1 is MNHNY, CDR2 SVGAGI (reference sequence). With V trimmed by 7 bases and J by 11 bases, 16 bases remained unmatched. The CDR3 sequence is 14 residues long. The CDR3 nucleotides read TGTGCCAGCAATCCCAGGGGGACAACCATTCGGGCTTTCTTT. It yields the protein CASNPRGTTIRAFF.

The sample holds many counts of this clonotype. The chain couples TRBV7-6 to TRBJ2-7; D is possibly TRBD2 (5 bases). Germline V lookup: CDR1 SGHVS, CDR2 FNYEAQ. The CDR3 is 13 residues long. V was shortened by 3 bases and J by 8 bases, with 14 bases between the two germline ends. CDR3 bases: TGTGCCAGCAGCTTTGGGCCCCGGGAAAAGCAGTACTTC. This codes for CASSFGPREKQYF.

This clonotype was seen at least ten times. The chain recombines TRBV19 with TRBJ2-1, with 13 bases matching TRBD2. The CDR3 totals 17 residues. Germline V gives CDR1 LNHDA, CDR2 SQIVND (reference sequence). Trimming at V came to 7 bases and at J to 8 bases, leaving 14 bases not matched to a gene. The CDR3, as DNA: TGTGCCAGTAACCCGGGGGTGGGACTAGCGGGATTTGATGAGCAGTTCTTC. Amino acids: CASNPGVGLAGFDEQFF.

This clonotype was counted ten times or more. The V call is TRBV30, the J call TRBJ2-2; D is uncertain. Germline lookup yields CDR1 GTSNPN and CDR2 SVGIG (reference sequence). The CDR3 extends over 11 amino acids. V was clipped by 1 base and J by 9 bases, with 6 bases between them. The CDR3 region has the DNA TGTGCCTGGAGTGGGATCCGGGAGCTGTTTTTT. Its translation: CAWSGIRELFF. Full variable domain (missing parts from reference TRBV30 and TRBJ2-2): SQTIHQWPATLVQPVGSPLSLECTVEGTSNPNLYWYRQAAGRGLQLLFYSVGIGQISSEVPQNLSASRPQDRQFILSSKKLLLSDSGFYLCAWSGIRELFFGEGSRLTVL.

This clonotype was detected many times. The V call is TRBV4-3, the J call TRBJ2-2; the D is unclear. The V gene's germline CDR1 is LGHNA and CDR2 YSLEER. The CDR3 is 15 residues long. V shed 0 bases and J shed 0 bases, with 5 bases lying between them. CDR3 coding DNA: TGCGCCAGCAGCCAAGATTTTTCGAACACCGGGGAGCTGTTTTTT. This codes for CASSQDFSNTGELFF.

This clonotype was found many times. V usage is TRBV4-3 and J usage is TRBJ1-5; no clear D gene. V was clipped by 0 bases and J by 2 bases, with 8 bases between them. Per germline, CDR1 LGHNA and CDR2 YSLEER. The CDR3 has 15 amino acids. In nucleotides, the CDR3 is TGCGCCAGCAGCCAAGACGACACGGGCAATCAGCCCCAGCATTTT. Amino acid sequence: CASSQDDTGNQPQHF.

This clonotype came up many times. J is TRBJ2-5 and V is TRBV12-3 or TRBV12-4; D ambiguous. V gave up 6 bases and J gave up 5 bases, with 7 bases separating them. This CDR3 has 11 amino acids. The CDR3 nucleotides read TGTGCCAGCAGGTTGGGGGAGACCCAGTACTTC. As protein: CASRLGETQYF.

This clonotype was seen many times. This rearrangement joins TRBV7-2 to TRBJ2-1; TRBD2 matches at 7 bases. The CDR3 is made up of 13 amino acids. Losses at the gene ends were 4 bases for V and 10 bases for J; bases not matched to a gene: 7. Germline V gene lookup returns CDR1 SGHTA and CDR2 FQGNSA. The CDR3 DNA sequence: TGTGCCAGCAGCTCTCTCTTCGGGGGGGAGCAGTTCTTC. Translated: CASSSLFGGEQFF.

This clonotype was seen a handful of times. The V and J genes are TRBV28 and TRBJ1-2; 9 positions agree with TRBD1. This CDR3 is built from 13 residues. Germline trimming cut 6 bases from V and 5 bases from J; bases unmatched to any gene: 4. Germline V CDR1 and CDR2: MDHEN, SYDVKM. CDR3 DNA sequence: TGTGCCAGCAGACAGGGGGCAGAATATGGCTACACCTTC. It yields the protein CASRQGAEYGYTF.

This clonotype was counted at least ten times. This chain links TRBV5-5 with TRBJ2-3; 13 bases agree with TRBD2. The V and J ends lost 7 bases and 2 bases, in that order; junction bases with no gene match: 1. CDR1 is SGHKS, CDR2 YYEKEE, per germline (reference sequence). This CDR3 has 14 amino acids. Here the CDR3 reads CASGLAGVTDTQYF. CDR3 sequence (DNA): TGTGCCAGCGGACTAGCGGGAGTCACAGATACGCAGTATTTT.

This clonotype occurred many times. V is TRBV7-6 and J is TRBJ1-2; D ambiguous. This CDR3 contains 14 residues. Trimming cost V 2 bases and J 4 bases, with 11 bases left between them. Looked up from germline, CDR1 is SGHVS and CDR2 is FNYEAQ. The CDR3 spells CASSLSGDGYGYTF. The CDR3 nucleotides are TGTGCCAGCAGCTTATCGGGAGATGGCTATGGCTACACCTTC. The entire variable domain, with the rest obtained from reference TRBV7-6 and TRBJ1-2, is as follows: GAGVSQSPRYKVTKRGQDVALRCDPISGHVSLYWYRQALGQGPEFLTYFNYEAQQDKSGLPNDRFSAERPEGSISTLTIQRTEQRDSAMYRCASSLSGDGYGYTFGSGTRLTVV.

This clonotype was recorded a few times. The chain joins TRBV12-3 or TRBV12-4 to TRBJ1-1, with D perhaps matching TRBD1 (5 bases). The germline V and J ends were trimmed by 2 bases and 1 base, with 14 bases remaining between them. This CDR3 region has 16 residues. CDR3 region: CASSLSVGGENTEAFF. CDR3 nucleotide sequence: TGTGCCAGCAGTTTAAGTGTAGGAGGGGAGAACACTGAAGCTTTCTTT.

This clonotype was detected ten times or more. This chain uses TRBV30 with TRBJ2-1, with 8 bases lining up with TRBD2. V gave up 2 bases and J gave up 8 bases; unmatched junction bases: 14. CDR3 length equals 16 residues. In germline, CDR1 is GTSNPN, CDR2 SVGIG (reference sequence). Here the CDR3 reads CAWSTAGLAVVHEQFF. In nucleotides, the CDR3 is TGTGCCTGGAGTACTGCCGGACTAGCTGTGGTCCATGAGCAGTTCTTC.

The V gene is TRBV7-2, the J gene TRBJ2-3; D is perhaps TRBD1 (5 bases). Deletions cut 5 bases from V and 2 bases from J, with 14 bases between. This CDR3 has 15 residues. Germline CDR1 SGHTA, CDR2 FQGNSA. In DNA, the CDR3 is TGTGCCAGCAGCCCCCCCGGACATCCCACAGATACGCAGTATTTT. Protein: CASSPPGHPTDTQYF.

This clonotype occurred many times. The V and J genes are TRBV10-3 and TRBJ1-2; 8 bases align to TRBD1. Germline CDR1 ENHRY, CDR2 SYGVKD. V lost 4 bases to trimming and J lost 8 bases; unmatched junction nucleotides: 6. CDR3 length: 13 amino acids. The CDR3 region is CAISVRTGYGYTF. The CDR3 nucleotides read TGTGCCATCAGTGTCAGGACAGGGTACGGCTACACCTTC.

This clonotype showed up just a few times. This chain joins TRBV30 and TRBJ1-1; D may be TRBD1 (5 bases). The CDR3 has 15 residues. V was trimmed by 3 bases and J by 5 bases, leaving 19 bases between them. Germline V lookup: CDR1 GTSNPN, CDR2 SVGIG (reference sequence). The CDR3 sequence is CAWRPPGAGGTEAFF. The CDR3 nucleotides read TGTGCCTGGAGACCCCCCGGGGCCGGGGGGACTGAAGCTTTCTTT.

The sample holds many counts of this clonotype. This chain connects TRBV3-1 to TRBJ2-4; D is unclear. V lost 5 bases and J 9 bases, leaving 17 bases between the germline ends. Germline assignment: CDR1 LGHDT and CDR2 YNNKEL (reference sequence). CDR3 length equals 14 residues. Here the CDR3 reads CASSSPENLVIQYF. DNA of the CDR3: TGTGCCAGCAGCTCTCCGGAAAATTTGGTCATTCAGTACTTC.

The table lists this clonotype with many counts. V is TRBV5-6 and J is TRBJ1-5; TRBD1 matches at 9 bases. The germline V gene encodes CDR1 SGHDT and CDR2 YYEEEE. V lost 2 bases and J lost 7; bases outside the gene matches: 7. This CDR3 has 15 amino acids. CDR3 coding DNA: TGTGCCAGCAGCTTTAGGGGGACAGGGTCCCAGCCCCAGCATTTT. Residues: CASSFRGTGSQPQHF.

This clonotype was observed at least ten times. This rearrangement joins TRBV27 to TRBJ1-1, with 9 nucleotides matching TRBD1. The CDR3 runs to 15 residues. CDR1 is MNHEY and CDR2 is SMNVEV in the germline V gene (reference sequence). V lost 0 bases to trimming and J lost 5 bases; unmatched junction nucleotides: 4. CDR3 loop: CASSLSGQGGTEAFF. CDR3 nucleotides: TGTGCCAGCAGTTTATCGGGACAGGGAGGGACTGAAGCTTTCTTT.